This T cell receptor beta chain came from a study of CD8+ T cells in alopecia areata listed by TCRdb under 2018. Background for the entire study: The treated patients took part in an open-label pilot trial in which moderate-to-severe alopecia areata was treated with oral tofacitinib at 5 to 10 mg twice daily. Patients stayed on tofacitinib for 6 to 18 months and then had 6 months of follow-up off drug so that delayed response and recurrence could be assessed. Patients on tofacitinib were biopsied at baseline and after 4 and 24 weeks of treatment, and several of the patients also had a later scalp biopsy. High-throughput TCRbeta sequencing was used to examine T cell clonal expansion in alopecia areata in both the C3H/HeJ mouse model and human patients. In humans, TCRbeta sequencing was performed on scalp tissue and on sorted CD4+ and CD8+ peripheral blood T cells from healthy controls and from patients with patchy or totalis/universalis alopecia areata. Scalp clonality was compared across normal scalp (n=4), patchy alopecia areata scalp (n=8), and alopecia totalis/universalis scalp (n=8). RNA came from the PAXgene miRNA kit for fixed scalp, the miRNeasy kit for PBMCs, and the RNeasy kit for mouse skin. Amplification of TCRbeta CDR3 regions was done by immunoSEQ multiplex PCR using 35 Vbeta forward primers and 13 Jbeta reverse primers. For the treated patients, the SALT score, which quantifies what percentage of scalp surface area is affected, served as the measure of disease severity. The investigation overall reported the following: Scalp TCR repertoire analysis is complicated because resident alphabeta T cells in normal human skin are also sequenced, whereas mouse skin is dominated by gammadelta T cells. Because the treated cohort was small and had only one nonresponder, larger studies are needed to examine links between baseline CD8+ expansion and response. Compared with normal scalp, lesional scalp had higher clonality and more expanded CD8+ clones, particularly in alopecia totalis/universalis, a pattern that suggests antigenic drive. Tofacitinib significantly decreased scalp clonality and the number of expanded CD8+ clones among the top 100 scalp clones. Shared TCR sequences between patients were less evident than in mice, which may be partly attributable to HLA diversity in the patient population. Many expanded lesional clones persisted in scalp and blood during tofacitinib treatment, which may partly explain relapse after stopping treatment.

The trim is 2 bases for V and 6 bases for J, with a gap of 8 bases between the germline ends. From its cysteine to its phenylalanine, the CDR3 spans 12 amino acids. Left in the record is the CDR3 DNA by itself, 36 bases read in frame from the first base. Per the germline V gene, ENHRY is the CDR1 and SYGVKD is the CDR2. Per the publication, the treatment or condition label means: oral pan-JAK inhibitor, 5-10 mg twice daily. Lesional scalp punch biopsies and peripheral blood were obtained from alopecia areata patients. After PBMCs were isolated by density centrifugation and stained for CD3, CD4 and CD8, a FACSAria was used to sort CD4+ and CD8+ T cells. This clone appeared a few times. Its antigen target is currently unknown. Qualities for individual bases were not recorded, and no much larger clone is one base off. The library was obtained by the immunoSEQ multiplex PCR assay. RNA was extracted from all samples and reverse transcribed into cDNA, which served as template for TCR sequencing. First-strand cDNA was synthesized with SuperScript III using a 2:1 mix of oligo-dT and random hexamers. A synthetic immune receptor repertoire was used to measure amplification bias, and any remaining bias was corrected computationally. Processing in the source paper ran as follows. Raw reads were preprocessed to remove errors, and CDR3 was defined by IMGT conventions from the conserved cysteine to phenylalanine. Clonality was computed as 1 minus the Shannon entropy, with the entropy normalized by log2 of the number of productive unique TCRs. Scalp TCRbeta sequences were cross-referenced with sorted blood CD4 and CD8 repertoires so that the CD4 or CD8 identity of scalp clones could be inferred. TCRdb provides this immuneACCESS table in a form limited to in-frame rearrangements. Some clones are lacking; in checked studies, under half of them reflect an unresolved V gene, and why the rest are absent is not known. From that table come the V and J calls and clone size; the DNA was used to work out D and trimming. A total of about 260,000 clones appear in this sample, 50% to 75% of them only once. Around 0.92% of the sample comes from the top ten.

The sequenced sample was CD4+ T cells sorted from blood, obtained around week 54, from a patient treated with tofacitinib. The clonotype was recovered from a human donor with alopecia areata. The V and J segments used are TRBV10-3 and TRBJ2-7; the D gene cannot be named for sure. The encoded CDR3 is CAISEAEPEQYF. The nucleotide sequence reads as follows: TGTGCCATCAGTGAGGCAGAACCCGAGCAGTACTTC.